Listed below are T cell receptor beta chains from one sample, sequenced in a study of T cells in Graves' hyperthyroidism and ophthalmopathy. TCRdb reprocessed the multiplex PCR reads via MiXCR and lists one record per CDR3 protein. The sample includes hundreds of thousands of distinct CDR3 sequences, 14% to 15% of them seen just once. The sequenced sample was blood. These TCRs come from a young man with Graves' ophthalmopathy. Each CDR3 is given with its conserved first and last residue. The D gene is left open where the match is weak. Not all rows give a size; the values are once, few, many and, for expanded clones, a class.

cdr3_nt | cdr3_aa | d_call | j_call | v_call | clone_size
TGTGCCAGCAGCCTATGGGCAGTGCGGGGAGTGGAGACCCAGTACTTC | CASSLWAVRGVETQYF | - | TRBJ2-5 | TRBV7-8 | many
TGCAGTGGCCAGGCCCGGCCGGCAGAGACCCAGTACTTC | CSGQARPAETQYF | - | TRBJ2-5 | TRBV20-1 | many
TGTGCCAGTAGTGAAGAGACTAGCGGGCTATCCTACGAGCAGTACTTC | CASSEETSGLSYEQYF | TRBD2 | TRBJ2-7 | TRBV19 | -
TGTGCCATCAGGGGACAGGGAACGAACACTGAAGCTTTCTTT | CAIRGQGTNTEAFF | TRBD1 | TRBJ1-1 | TRBV10-3 | -
TGTGCCTGGAGTGTAGATGGGGGTGAATACGAGCAGTACTTC | CAWSVDGGEYEQYF | - | TRBJ2-7 | TRBV30 | many
TGTGCCAGCGCCCCAGGGACAGGGGCCTACAATGAGCAGTTCTTC | CASAPGTGAYNEQFF | TRBD1 | TRBJ2-1 | TRBV18 | -
TGCGCCAGCAGCGCCGGGAGAACTAGCGCCACACCAGATACGCAGTATTTT | CASSAGRTSATPDTQYF | TRBD2 | TRBJ2-3 | TRBV5-1 | many
TGTGCCATCAGTACAGGGGTTTCTGGGGCCAACGTCCTGACTTTC | CAISTGVSGANVLTF | TRBD1 | TRBJ2-6 | TRBV10-3 | many
TGTGCCAGCACCCAATCACGGGGACAACGCTCACCCCTCCACTTT | CASTQSRGQRSPLHF | - | TRBJ1-6 | TRBV27 | many
TGTGCCAGCAGCCAAGGGGGCGGGACAGGGGCCGAGCAGTACTTC | CASSQGGGTGAEQYF | TRBD1 | TRBJ2-7 | TRBV3-1 | many
TGTGCCTGGAGTGGGGATCCCGGGGGCTACACCTTC | CAWSGDPGGYTF | - | TRBJ1-2 | TRBV30 | many
TGCAGTGCTGCGGGGCTCGAACTTGGCACCGGGGAGCTGTTTTTT | CSAAGLELGTGELFF | - | TRBJ2-2 | TRBV20-1 | -